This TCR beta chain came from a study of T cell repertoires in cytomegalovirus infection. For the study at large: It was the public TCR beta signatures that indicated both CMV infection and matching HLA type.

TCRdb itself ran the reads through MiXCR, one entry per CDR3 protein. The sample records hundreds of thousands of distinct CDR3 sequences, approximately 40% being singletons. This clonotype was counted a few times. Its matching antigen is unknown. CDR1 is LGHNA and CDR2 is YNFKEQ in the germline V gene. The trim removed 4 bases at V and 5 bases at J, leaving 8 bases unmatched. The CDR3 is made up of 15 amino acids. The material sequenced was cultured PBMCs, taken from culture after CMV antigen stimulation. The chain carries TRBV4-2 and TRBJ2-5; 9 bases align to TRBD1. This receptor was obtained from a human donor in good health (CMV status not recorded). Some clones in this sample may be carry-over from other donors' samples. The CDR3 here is CASSLKQGAEETQYF. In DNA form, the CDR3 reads TGTGCCAGCAGCCTAAAACAGGGGGCGGAGGAGACCCAGTACTTC.